A selection of T cell receptor beta chains follows, all from one sample in a study of OX40 agonist ivuxolimab in advanced cancers. Generated by immunoSEQ multiplex PCR, the TCRdb table keeps only in-frame clones and is missing some. The sample shows tens of thousands of clones, around 88% of them seen only once. This specimen was CD4+ or CD8+ T cells sorted from blood, taken in a trial of the OX40 agonist ivuxolimab. These receptors were collected from an adult with an advanced solid tumor such as melanoma, head and neck, liver or kidney cancer. The CDR3 runs from the conserved cysteine through the conserved F or W. D genes are given only for firm matches.

>TRBJ2-3|TRBV29-1|TRBD1
CSGRTGPSTDTQYF
>TRBJ2-4|TRBV25-1|-
CASSDRQAQYF
>TRBJ2-5|TRBV10-3|TRBD2
CAISEGTSGSQETQYF
>TRBJ2-7|TRBV5-6|TRBD1
CASSLVGTGAYEQYF
>TRBJ1-1|TRBV4-1|-
CASSQAPGTRNTEAFF
>TRBJ1-1|TRBV30|-
CAWGPLTGWNTEAFF
>TRBJ2-1|TRBV5-1|-
CASSLGQENNEQFF
>TRBJ2-1|TRBV18|TRBD2
CASSPTSGAISYNEQFF
>TRBJ1-3|TRBV11-2|-
CASSSANTIYF
>TRBJ1-1|TRBV19|-
CASSLAAFNTEAFF
>TRBJ2-1|TRBV27|TRBD2
CASSPGLAGAYNEQFF
>TRBJ1-1|TRBV30|-
CAWSQVHTEAFF
>TRBJ1-6|TRBV4-2|-
CASSQVRQGNSPLHF
>TRBJ2-1|TRBV25-1|TRBD1
CASSAPPGQGAYEQFF
>TRBJ2-3|TRBV7-9|-
CASSLTFSDTQYF
>TRBJ2-5|TRBV6-1|-
CAAQRVSETQYF
>TRBJ1-1|TRBV27|TRBD1
CASRAPGQKLFMNTEAFF
>TRBJ1-3|TRBV6-5|-
CASSYSEFSGNTIYF
>TRBJ2-7|TRBV10-1|-
CASSRTGSSYEQYF
>TRBJ1-5|TRBV30|-
CAWSVRGSNQPQHF
>TRBJ1-6|TRBV27|TRBD1
CASSLGQGANSPLHF
>TRBJ2-1|TRBV11-2|TRBD2
CASSPGLAGGLMNNEQFF